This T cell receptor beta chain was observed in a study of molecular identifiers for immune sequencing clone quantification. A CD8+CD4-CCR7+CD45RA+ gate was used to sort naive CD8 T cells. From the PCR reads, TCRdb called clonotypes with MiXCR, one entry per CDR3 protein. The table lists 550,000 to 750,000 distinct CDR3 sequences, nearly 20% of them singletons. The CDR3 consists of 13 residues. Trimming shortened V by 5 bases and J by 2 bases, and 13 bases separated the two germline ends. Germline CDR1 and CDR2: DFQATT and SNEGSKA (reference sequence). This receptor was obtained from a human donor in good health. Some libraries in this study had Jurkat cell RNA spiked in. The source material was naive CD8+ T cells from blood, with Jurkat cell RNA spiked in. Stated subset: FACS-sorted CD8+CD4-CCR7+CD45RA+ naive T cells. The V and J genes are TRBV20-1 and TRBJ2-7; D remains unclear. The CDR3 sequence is CSALVDGTYEQYF. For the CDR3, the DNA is TGCAGTGCTTTGGTGGACGGAACCTACGAGCAGTACTTC.